Listed below are T cell receptor beta chains from one sample, sequenced in a study of cytomegalovirus exposure and HLA in healthy donors. Only in-frame clones appear in the TCRdb table, and some are missing; sequencing was by immunoSEQ multiplex PCR. Found here are about 98,000 clones, roughly two thirds of them singletons; the top ten hold 2% to 2.5%. The sequenced sample was PBMCs. The receptors shown here come from a man aged 45 to 65 in good health and CMV-seronegative. Each CDR3 is given with its conserved first and last residue. Fields, in order: J gene, V gene, D gene, clone size, CDR3 protein, CDR3 DNA. D genes are given only for firm matches. Where a row states a size, it is once, few, many or the class of an expanded clone; other rows omit it.

TRBJ2-5 TRBV14 NA once CASSQGGAETQYF TGTGCCAGCAGCCAAGGGGGCGCAGAGACCCAGTACTTC
TRBJ2-3 TRBV11-2 NA NA CASRTTGRTDTQYF TGTGCCAGCAGGACCACCGGGAGAACAGATACGCAGTATTTT
TRBJ2-3 TRBV4-3 NA NA CASSQRGEGTDTQYF TGCGCCAGCAGCCAAAGGGGCGAGGGCACAGATACGCAGTATTTT
TRBJ2-5 TRBV9 NA NA CASSVGHETQYF TGTGCCAGCAGCGTGGGACACGAGACCCAGTACTTC
TRBJ2-1 TRBV19 NA few CASSIKGGASGYNEQFF TGTGCCAGTAGTATTAAGGGGGGGGCTTCGGGCTACAATGAGCAGTTCTTC
TRBJ2-3 TRBV6-1 TRBD1 NA CASRYRGEDTQYF TGTGCCAGCAGATACAGGGGCGAGGATACGCAGTATTTT
TRBJ2-3 TRBV4-2 NA few CASSPRQFSTDTQYF TGTGCCAGCAGCCCACGACAGTTTAGCACAGATACGCAGTATTTT
TRBJ2-7 TRBV28 TRBD2 few CASGRVDEQYF TGTGCCAGCGGGAGGGTCGACGAGCAGTACTTC
TRBJ2-7 TRBV7-7 TRBD1 NA CASSLGTGSYEQYF TGTGCTAGCAGCTTGGGGACAGGGAGCTACGAGCAGTACTTC
TRBJ1-4 TRBV21-1 NA NA CASSKVARSHPSNEKLFF TGTGCCAGCAGCAAAGTGGCCCGCTCGCATCCCTCTAATGAAAAACTGTTTTTT
TRBJ2-7 TRBV27 TRBD2 NA CASSNTAGELSYEQYF TGTGCCAGCAGTAACACCGCGGGGGAGCTCTCCTACGAGCAGTACTTC
TRBJ2-3 TRBV11-3 NA NA CASSLSSVTDTQYF TGTGCCAGCAGCTTATCAAGCGTCACAGATACGCAGTATTTT
TRBJ1-3 TRBV23-1 NA few CASSQSLSGNTIYF TGCGCCAGCAGTCAATCTCTCTCTGGAAACACCATATATTTT
TRBJ2-2 TRBV7-6 NA NA CAYPRGGFTGELFF TGTGCCTACCCTCGTGGCGGATTCACCGGGGAGCTGTTTTTT
TRBJ2-3 TRBV6-1 TRBD1 NA CASSEIEGGAGWDTQYF TGTGCCAGCAGTGAAATAGAAGGGGGCGCAGGATGGGATACGCAGTATTTT
TRBJ2-2 TRBV28 NA few CASSRVGGRGELFF TGTGCCAGCAGCCGGGTGGGGGGTCGCGGGGAGCTGTTTTTT
TRBJ1-5 TRBV19 NA NA CASTGRALYSNQPQHF TGTGCCAGTACGGGCAGGGCGCTTTATAGCAATCAGCCCCAGCATTTT
TRBJ2-1 TRBV19 NA NA CASSYGVRGLWEGYNEQFF TGTGCCAGTAGTTACGGTGTCAGGGGGCTGTGGGAGGGTTACAATGAGCAGTTCTTC
TRBJ2-5 TRBV19 NA NA CASSIGQGGGETQYF TGTGCCAGTAGTATAGGGCAGGGCGGTGGGGAGACCCAGTACTTC
TRBJ2-7 TRBV23-1 NA NA CASSPKRQMMYEQYF TGCGCCAGCAGTCCCAAGAGACAAATGATGTACGAGCAGTACTTC
TRBJ2-1 TRBV29-1 TRBD2 NA CSVEVSGVSNEQFF TGCAGCGTTGAGGTTAGCGGGGTCTCGAATGAGCAGTTCTTC
TRBJ2-1 TRBV7-9 TRBD2 NA CASSFVGLGIEQFF TGTGCCAGCAGCTTCGTGGGACTAGGGATCGAGCAGTTCTTC
TRBJ2-1 TRBV6-1 TRBD2 once CASSVSSGSDSYNEQFF TGTGCCAGCAGTGTTTCCAGCGGGAGTGACTCCTACAATGAGCAGTTCTTC
TRBJ1-2 TRBV2 NA NA CASSLGRANYGYTF TGTGCCAGCAGTCTGGGCAGAGCTAACTATGGCTACACCTTC
TRBJ2-1 TRBV18 TRBD1 NA CASSRTGSDNEQFF TGTGCCAGCTCACGGACAGGGTCTGACAATGAGCAGTTCTTC
TRBJ1-2 TRBV5-8 NA few CASRPRGGAGYTF TGTGCCAGCAGGCCCCGGGGGGGGGCTGGCTACACCTTC
TRBJ1-1 TRBV10-3 TRBD1 few CAISADRTNTEAFF TGTGCCATCAGTGCGGACAGGACGAACACTGAAGCTTTCTTT
TRBJ1-1 TRBV28 TRBD1 NA CASSPYRGDTEAFF TGTGCCAGCAGTCCTTACAGGGGGGACACTGAAGCTTTCTTT
TRBJ2-3 TRBV18 NA NA CASSSSTDTQYF TGTGCCAGCTCATCTAGCACAGATACGCAGTATTTT
TRBJ1-2 TRBV5-4 NA few CASSSLSGEYYGYTF TGTGCCAGCAGCTCACTTTCAGGGGAATACTATGGCTACACCTTC
TRBJ1-4 TRBV2 NA many CASSRDNRREKLFF TGTGCCAGCAGTCGGGATAATCGGAGAGAAAAACTGTTTTTT
TRBJ1-2 TRBV10-3 NA NA CAISEGLKGGYGYTF TGTGCCATCAGTGAGGGCCTTAAGGGAGGCTATGGCTACACCTTC
TRBJ1-2 TRBV14 NA few CASSPQHRDHSGYTF TGTGCCAGCAGCCCACAGCACAGGGATCACAGTGGCTACACCTTC
TRBJ2-1 TRBV10-3 TRBD2 NA CAISWTSGDSYNEQFF TGTGCCATCAGTTGGACTAGCGGAGACTCCTACAATGAGCAGTTCTTC
TRBJ2-6 TRBV7-9 NA NA CASTGTGTGANVLTF TGTGCCAGCACCGGAACAGGGACTGGGGCCAACGTCCTGACTTTC
TRBJ1-2 TRBV5-1 NA NA CASSLGMGGYTF TGCGCCAGCAGCCTCGGGATGGGTGGCTACACCTTC
TRBJ2-1 TRBV11-3 TRBD2 few CASSLSSVTSGTDEQFF TGTGCCAGCAGCTTATCCAGTGTGACTAGCGGGACGGATGAGCAGTTCTTC
TRBJ1-2 TRBV14 NA NA CASSPPGPAYGYTF TGTGCCAGCAGTCCCCCAGGCCCCGCCTATGGCTACACCTTC
TRBJ2-3 TRBV6-1 TRBD1 NA CASSGTGWAPDTQYF TGTGCCAGCAGTGGGACAGGGTGGGCCCCGGATACGCAGTATTTT
TRBJ2-7 TRBV28 TRBD1 NA CASSRVFSTGDEQYF TGTGCCAGCAGCCGCGTCTTTAGTACAGGGGACGAGCAGTACTTC
TRBJ1-2 TRBV7-9 TRBD1 NA CASIQGQHPLDGYTF TGTGCCAGCATCCAGGGACAGCACCCCCTTGATGGCTACACCTTC
TRBJ1-1 TRBV28 NA NA CASSEDTFITEAFF TGTGCCAGCAGTGAGGATACATTTATCACTGAAGCTTTCTTT
TRBJ2-2 TRBV5-4 NA NA CASSLGGPGGNTGELFF TGTGCCAGCAGCTTGGGTGGCCCCGGAGGGAACACCGGGGAGCTGTTTTTT
TRBJ1-1 TRBV6-1 NA NA CASSEAGILGTEAFF TGTGCCAGCAGTGAGGCCGGGATTTTAGGGACTGAAGCTTTCTTT
TRBJ2-7 TRBV30 NA NA CAWSVLAEQYF TGTGCCTGGAGTGTTTTGGCCGAGCAGTACTTC
TRBJ2-7 TRBV18 TRBD2 NA CASSGRLAGATYEQYF TGTGCCAGCTCAGGTCGGCTAGCGGGGGCTACCTACGAGCAGTACTTC
TRBJ2-7 TRBV2 NA NA CASSAETGLGYEQYF TGTGCCAGCAGTGCGGAAACAGGGTTAGGCTACGAGCAGTACTTC
TRBJ2-3 TRBV7-2 TRBD1 once CASSSGQGAFADTQYF TGTGCCAGCAGCTCCGGCCAGGGGGCGTTTGCAGATACGCAGTATTTT
TRBJ1-3 TRBV15 NA NA CATSRDGGTSGNTIYF TGTGCCACCAGCAGAGATGGGGGGACCTCTGGAAACACCATATATTTT
TRBJ1-2 TRBV28 NA NA CASSPPLGRIDGYTF TGTGCCAGCAGTCCGCCGTTGGGGAGGATAGATGGCTACACCTTC
TRBJ2-4 TRBV28 NA few CASSSGQSENIQYF TGTGCCAGCAGCTCCGGACAGTCGGAAAACATTCAGTACTTC
TRBJ2-7 TRBV23-1 TRBD1 NA CASRRDRGYEQYF TGCGCCAGCAGACGGGACAGGGGCTACGAGCAGTACTTC
TRBJ1-6 TRBV7-9 NA NA CASSSGSRSYNSPLHF TGTGCCAGCAGCTCGGGTAGCCGGAGCTATAATTCACCCCTCCACTTT
TRBJ2-2 TRBV5-1 NA NA CASSEEDTNGELFF TGCGCCAGCAGCGAGGAGGATACAAACGGGGAGCTGTTTTTT
TRBJ2-7 TRBV27 TRBD1 NA CASSWTGSSYEQYF TGTGCCAGCAGTTGGACAGGTAGCTCCTACGAGCAGTACTTC